The T cell receptor (beta chain) described here comes from a study of identifying expanded T cells in peripheral blood. The study's findings and limits: Across healthy donors, higher total template counts meant significantly greater approximately 2-week count variance. About 1.2 clones differed between technical replicates, versus 16.4 and 19 over time.

Assay: immunoSEQ multiplex PCR; the TCRdb copy retains only in-frame clones and omits some. The repertoire holds around 75,000 clones, with almost 90% as singletons. About this clone: Antigen: not known.

The CDR3 is 18 residues long. Germline CDR1 and CDR2: KGHSH and LQKENI. V gave up 3 bases and J gave up 4 bases; unmatched junction bases: 16. No infections or other immune events were documented during collection. V usage is TRBV18 and J usage is TRBJ2-7, with TRBD1 matching 9 bases. This receptor was taken from a person aged 18 to 75 in good health. Sequencing was carried out using blood. CDR3 sequence reads: CASSPRGITGGSGYEQYF. Written as DNA, the CDR3 is TGTGCCAGCTCACCTAGGGGAATTACAGGGGGCAGCGGATACGAGCAGTACTTC.